This is a list of T cell receptor beta chains from one sample in a study of blood T cells in healthy people across ages. Using its own MiXCR run on the 5' RACE reads, TCRdb lists one record per CDR3 protein. Of 800,000 or so distinct CDR3 sequences listed, 46% are singletons. The sequencing input was blood. Receptors originate from a man older than 75 in good health. The CDR3 runs from the conserved cysteine through the conserved F or W. A D gene is named only where the DNA matches it firmly. Size is omitted from some rows. Given values are once, few, many or a class for expanded clones.

>TRBJ2-7|-|TRBV4-1|-
CASSPQGKVQYF
TGCGCCAGCAGCCCCCAAGGCAAGGTTCAGTACTTC
>TRBJ2-1|few|TRBV20-1|TRBD2
CSAATSGRASNEQFF
TGCAGTGCGGCGACTAGCGGGAGAGCTAGCAATGAGCAGTTCTTC
>TRBJ2-3|-|TRBV5-1|TRBD1
CASSLVGTDRGDTQYF
TGCGCCAGCAGCTTGGTAGGGACAGACCGAGGAGATACGCAGTATTTT
>TRBJ2-7|-|TRBV29-1|TRBD1
CSVGSGTGSYEQYF
TGCAGCGTTGGGTCGGGGACAGGGTCCTACGAGCAGTACTTC
>TRBJ2-1|many|TRBV20-1|TRBD2
CSAEQSSGRVGEQFF
TGCAGTGCTGAGCAGTCTAGCGGGAGGGTCGGTGAGCAGTTCTTC
>TRBJ2-7|-|TRBV5-6|TRBD1
CASSHSGTGGYEQYF
TGTGCCAGTAGTCATTCCGGGACAGGGGGCTACGAGCAGTACTTC
>TRBJ1-1|-|TRBV5-1|TRBD1
CASRYPGGTEAFF
TGCGCCAGCAGGTACCCAGGGGGAACTGAAGCTTTCTTT
>TRBJ2-5|few|TRBV20-1|-
CSASISETQYF
TGCAGTGCTAGTATTAGCGAGACCCAGTACTTC
>TRBJ2-2|-|TRBV5-1|TRBD1
CASSFLDRETGELFF
TGCGCCAGCAGCTTTCTGGACAGGGAGACCGGGGAGCTGTTTTTT
>TRBJ2-2|-|TRBV9|TRBD1
CASSPRQGNWPNTGELFF
TGTGCCAGCAGCCCAAGACAGGGGAATTGGCCGAACACCGGGGAGCTGTTTTTT
>TRBJ2-7|-|TRBV27|-
CASSFARFSYEQYF
TGTGCCAGCAGTTTCGCTCGGTTCTCCTACGAGCAGTACTTC
>TRBJ2-3|-|TRBV15|TRBD1
CATKPGGADTQYF
TGTGCCACCAAGCCAGGGGGAGCGGATACGCAGTATTTT
>TRBJ2-5|-|TRBV7-2|TRBD2
CASSLDAGAHNEQYF
TGTGCCAGCAGCTTAGATGCGGGAGCGCACAATGAGCAGTACTTC
>TRBJ2-1|-|TRBV4-2|TRBD2
CASSQTIIAGDSYNEQFF
TGTGCCAGCAGCCAAACCATTATAGCGGGAGACTCCTACAATGAGCAGTTCTTC
>TRBJ1-1|many|TRBV5-1|-
CASRGGETEAFF
TGCGCCAGCAGGGGAGGGGAAACTGAAGCTTTCTTT
>TRBJ2-5|-|TRBV28|-
CASSFSLGQETQYF
TGTGCCAGCAGTTTTAGCCTGGGGCAAGAGACCCAGTACTTC
>TRBJ2-5|-|TRBV9|TRBD1
CASSFGQGSEETQYF
TGTGCCAGCAGCTTCGGACAGGGGAGTGAGGAGACCCAGTACTTC
>TRBJ2-4|few|TRBV28|-
CASTEEGGQVKNIQYF
TGTGCCAGCACCGAAGAGGGGGGCCAAGTCAAAAACATTCAGTACTTC
>TRBJ2-7|once|TRBV27|TRBD1
CASSLGDRGLDLYNEQYF
TGTGCCAGCAGTTTGGGGGACAGGGGGTTGGACCTTTACAATGAGCAGTACTTC
>TRBJ2-3|-|TRBV5-1|TRBD2
CASSPRTSSYTDTQYF
TGCGCCAGCAGCCCAAGGACTAGCAGCTACACAGATACGCAGTATTTT
>TRBJ1-5|-|TRBV27|-
CASSGGGFGPQHF
TGTGCCAGCAGTGGCGGAGGGTTTGGGCCCCAGCATTTT
>TRBJ1-5|-|TRBV28|-
CASRLEGPQPQHF
TGTGCCAGCAGGCTGGAGGGTCCCCAGCCCCAGCATTTT
>TRBJ2-1|-|TRBV6-2/TRBV6-3|TRBD2
CASSYGGGANNEQFF
TGTGCCAGCAGTTATGGGGGAGGGGCCAACAATGAGCAGTTCTTC
>TRBJ2-5|-|TRBV7-9|-
CASSIMREQYF
TGTGCCAGCAGCATAATGAGAGAGCAGTACTTC
>TRBJ2-1|few|TRBV6-6|-
CASRNGQGAGNEQFF
TGTGCCAGCAGAAACGGACAGGGAGCGGGGAATGAGCAGTTCTTC
>TRBJ2-7|-|TRBV3-1|TRBD1
CASSRTGARSYEQYF
TGTGCCAGCAGCCGGACAGGAGCTAGATCCTACGAGCAGTACTTC
>TRBJ2-3|-|TRBV12-3/TRBV12-4|-
CASRTGASEAQYF
TGTGCCAGCAGAACGGGGGCTAGTGAAGCGCAGTATTTT
>TRBJ2-3|-|TRBV7-3|-
CASSLTGRQVDTQYF
TGTGCCAGCAGCTTAACCGGCAGGCAGGTTGATACGCAGTATTTT
>TRBJ2-1|few|TRBV24-1|-
CATSGSGPEQFF
TGTGCCACCAGTGGGTCCGGGCCTGAGCAGTTCTTC
>TRBJ2-1|-|TRBV5-5|-
CASSYSGPSSYNEQFF
TGTGCCAGCAGCTATTCAGGGCCGAGCTCCTACAATGAGCAGTTCTTC
>TRBJ2-5|few|TRBV7-9|-
CASSLGSRVDEQYF
TGTGCCAGCAGCTTAGGGAGCAGGGTTGATGAGCAGTACTTC
>TRBJ2-1|-|TRBV7-2|TRBD2
CASSPQTSGQTYNEQFF
TGTGCCAGCAGCCCTCAGACTAGCGGGCAAACCTACAATGAGCAGTTCTTC
>TRBJ2-7|-|TRBV7-2|-
CASSFNSDRHSYNEQYF
TGTGCCAGCAGCTTTAACTCGGACAGACACTCCTACAATGAGCAGTACTTC
>TRBJ2-1|-|TRBV28|-
CASSFTIEQFF
TGTGCCAGCAGTTTTACGATTGAGCAGTTCTTC
>TRBJ2-7|few|TRBV30|-
CAWTRTPPEQYF
TGTGCCTGGACCAGGACCCCGCCCGAGCAGTACTTC